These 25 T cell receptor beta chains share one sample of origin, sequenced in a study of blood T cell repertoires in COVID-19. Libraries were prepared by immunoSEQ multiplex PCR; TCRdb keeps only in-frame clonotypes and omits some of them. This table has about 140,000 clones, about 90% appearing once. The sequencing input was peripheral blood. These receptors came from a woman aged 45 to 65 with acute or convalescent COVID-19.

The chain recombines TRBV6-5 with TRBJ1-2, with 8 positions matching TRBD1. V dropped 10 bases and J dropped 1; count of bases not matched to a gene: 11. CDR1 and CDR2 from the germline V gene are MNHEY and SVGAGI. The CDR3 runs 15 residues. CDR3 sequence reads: CATDYRGASNYGYTF. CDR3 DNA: TGTGCCACGGATTACAGGGGGGCCAGTAACTATGGCTACACCTTC.

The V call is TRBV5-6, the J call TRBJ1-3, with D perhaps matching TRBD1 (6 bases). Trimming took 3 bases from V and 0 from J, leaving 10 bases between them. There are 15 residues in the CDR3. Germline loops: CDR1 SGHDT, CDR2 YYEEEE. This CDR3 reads CASSSGQYSGNTIYF. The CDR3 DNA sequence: TGTGCCAGCAGCTCTGGACAGTACTCTGGAAACACCATATATTTT.

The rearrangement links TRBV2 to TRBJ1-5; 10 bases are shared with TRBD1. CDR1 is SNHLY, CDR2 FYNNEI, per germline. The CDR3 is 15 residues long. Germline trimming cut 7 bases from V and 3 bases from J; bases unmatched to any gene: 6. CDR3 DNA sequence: TGTGCCAGCAACCGAGGACAGGGGGTCAATCAGCCCCAGCATTTT. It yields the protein CASNRGQGVNQPQHF.

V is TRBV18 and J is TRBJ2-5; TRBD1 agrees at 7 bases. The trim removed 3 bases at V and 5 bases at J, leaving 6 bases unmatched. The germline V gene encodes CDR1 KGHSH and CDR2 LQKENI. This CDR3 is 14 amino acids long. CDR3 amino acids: CASSPGQPRETQYF. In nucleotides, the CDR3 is TGTGCCAGCTCACCGGGACAGCCGAGGGAGACCCAGTACTTC.

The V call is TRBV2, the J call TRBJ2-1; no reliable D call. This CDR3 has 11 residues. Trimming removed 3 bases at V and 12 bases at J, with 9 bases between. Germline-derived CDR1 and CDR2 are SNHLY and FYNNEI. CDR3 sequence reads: CASSEVSWQFF. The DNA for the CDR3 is TGTGCCAGCAGTGAGGTGAGCTGGCAGTTCTTC.

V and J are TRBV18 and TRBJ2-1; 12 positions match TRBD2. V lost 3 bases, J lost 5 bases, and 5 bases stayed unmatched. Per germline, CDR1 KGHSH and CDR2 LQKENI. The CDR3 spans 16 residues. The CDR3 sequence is CASSPSSGGVDNEQFF. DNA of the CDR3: TGTGCCAGCTCACCTTCTAGCGGGGGGGTCGACAATGAGCAGTTCTTC.

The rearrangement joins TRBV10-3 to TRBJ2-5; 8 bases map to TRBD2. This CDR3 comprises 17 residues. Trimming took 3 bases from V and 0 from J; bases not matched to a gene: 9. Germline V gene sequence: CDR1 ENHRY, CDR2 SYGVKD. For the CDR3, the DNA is TGTGCCATCAGTGACCCGACTAGCGCCTACTACCAAGAGACCCAGTACTTC. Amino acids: CAISDPTSAYYQETQYF.

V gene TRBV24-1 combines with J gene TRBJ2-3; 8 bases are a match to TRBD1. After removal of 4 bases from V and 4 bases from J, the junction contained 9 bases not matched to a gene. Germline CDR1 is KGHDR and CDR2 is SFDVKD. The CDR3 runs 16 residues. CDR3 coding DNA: TGTGCCACCAGTGAATTAGGACAGGGTGGTGCAGATACGCAGTATTTT. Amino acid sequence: CATSELGQGGADTQYF.

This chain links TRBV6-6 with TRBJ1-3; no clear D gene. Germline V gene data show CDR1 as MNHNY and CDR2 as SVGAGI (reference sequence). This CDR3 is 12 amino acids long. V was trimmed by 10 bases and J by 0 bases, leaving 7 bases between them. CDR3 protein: CAMSSSGNTIYF. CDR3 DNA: TGTGCCATGAGTAGCTCTGGAAACACCATATATTTT.

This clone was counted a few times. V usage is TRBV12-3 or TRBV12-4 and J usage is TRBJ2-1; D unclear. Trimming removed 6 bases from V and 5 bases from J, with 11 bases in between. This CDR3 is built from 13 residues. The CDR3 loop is CASRAPMNNEQFF. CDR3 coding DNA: TGTGCCAGCAGAGCCCCTATGAACAATGAGCAGTTCTTC.

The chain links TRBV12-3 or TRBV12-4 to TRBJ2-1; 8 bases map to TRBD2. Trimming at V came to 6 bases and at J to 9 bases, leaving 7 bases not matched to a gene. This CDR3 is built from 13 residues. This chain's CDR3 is CASRAGVGGEQFF. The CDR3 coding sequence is TGTGCCAGCAGAGCGGGAGTCGGCGGTGAGCAGTTCTTC.

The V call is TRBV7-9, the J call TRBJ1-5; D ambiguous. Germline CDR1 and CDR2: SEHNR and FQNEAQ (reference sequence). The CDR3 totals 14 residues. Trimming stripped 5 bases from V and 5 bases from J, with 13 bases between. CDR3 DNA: TGTGCCAGCAGCGAGCAGCCCGGGGATCAGCCCCAGCATTTT. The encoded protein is CASSEQPGDQPQHF.

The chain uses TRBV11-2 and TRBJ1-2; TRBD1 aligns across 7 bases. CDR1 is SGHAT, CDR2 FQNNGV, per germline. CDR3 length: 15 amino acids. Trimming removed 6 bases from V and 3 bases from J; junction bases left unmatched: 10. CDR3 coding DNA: TGTGCCAGCAGTAAAGGACAGGAGTCATACTATGGCTACACCTTC. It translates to CASSKGQESYYGYTF.

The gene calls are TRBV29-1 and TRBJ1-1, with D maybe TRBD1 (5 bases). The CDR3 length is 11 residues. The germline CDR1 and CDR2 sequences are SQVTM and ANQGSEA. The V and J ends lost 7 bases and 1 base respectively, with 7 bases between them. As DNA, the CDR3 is TGCAGCGCCAGGGAGAACACTGAAGCTTTCTTT. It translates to CSARENTEAFF.

CDR3 in DNA: TGTGCCAGCAGCCTTTGGACTAGCGGGAGAGAGACCCAGTACTTC. Translated: CASSLWTSGRETQYF. V gene TRBV3-1 (or the pseudogene TRBV3-2) combines with J gene TRBJ2-5; 13 positions match TRBD2. The CDR3 is 15 amino acids. V trimming: 4 bases; J trimming: 4 bases; junction bases outside the gene matches: 3. The V gene's germline CDR1 is LGHDT and CDR2 YNNKEL (reference sequence).

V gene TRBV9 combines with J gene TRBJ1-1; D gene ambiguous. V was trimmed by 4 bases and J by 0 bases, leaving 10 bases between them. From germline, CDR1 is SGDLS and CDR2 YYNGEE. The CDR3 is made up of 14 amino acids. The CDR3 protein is CASSSDGMNTEAFF. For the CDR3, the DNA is TGTGCCAGCAGCTCGGACGGGATGAACACTGAAGCTTTCTTT.

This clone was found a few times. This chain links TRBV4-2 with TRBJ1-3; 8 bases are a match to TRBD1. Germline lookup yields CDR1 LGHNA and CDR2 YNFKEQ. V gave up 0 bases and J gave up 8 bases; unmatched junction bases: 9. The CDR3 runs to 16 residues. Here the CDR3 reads CASSQDRGLRQDTIYF. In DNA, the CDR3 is TGTGCCAGCAGCCAAGACAGGGGGCTCCGACAGGACACCATATATTTT.

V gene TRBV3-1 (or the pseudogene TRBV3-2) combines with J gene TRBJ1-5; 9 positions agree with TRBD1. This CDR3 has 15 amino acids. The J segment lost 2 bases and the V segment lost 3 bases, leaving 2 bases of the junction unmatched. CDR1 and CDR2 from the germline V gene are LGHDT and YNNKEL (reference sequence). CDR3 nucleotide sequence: TGTGCCAGCAGCCAGGGACAGGGCGGCAATCAGCCCCAGCATTTT. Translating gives CASSQGQGGNQPQHF.

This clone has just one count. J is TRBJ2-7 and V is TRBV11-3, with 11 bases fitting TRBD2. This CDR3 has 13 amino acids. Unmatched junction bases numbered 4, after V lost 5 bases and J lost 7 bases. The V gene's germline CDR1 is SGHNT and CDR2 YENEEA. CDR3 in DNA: TGTGCCAGCAGCGCCGGACTAGCGGGTGAGCAGTACTTC. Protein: CASSAGLAGEQYF. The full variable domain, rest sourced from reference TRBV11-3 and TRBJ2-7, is EAGVVQSPRYKIIEKKQPVAFWCNPISGHNTLYWYLQNLGQGPELLIRYENEEAVDDSQLPKDRFSAERLKGVDSTLKIQPAELGDSAVYLCASSAGLAGEQYFGPGTRLTVT.

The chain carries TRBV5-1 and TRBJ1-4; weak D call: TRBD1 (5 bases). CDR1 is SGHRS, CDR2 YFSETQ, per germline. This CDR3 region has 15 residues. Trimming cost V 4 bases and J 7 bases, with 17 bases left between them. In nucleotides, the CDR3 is TGCGCCAGCAGCCTAGGTTCGGCAGGGATTGAAAAACTGTTTTTT. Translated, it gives CASSLGSAGIEKLFF. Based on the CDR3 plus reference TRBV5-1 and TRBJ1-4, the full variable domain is KAGVTQTPRYLIKTRGQQVTLSCSPISGHRSVSWYQQTPGQGLQFLFEYFSETQRNKGNFPGRFSGRQFSNSRSEMNVSTLELGDSALYLCASSLGSAGIEKLFFGSGTQLSVL.

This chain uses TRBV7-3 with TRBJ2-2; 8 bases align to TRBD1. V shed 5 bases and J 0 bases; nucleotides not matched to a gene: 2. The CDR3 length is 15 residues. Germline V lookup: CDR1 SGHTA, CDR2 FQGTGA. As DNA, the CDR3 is TGTGCCAGCAGCCTACAGGGGGCGAACACCGGGGAGCTGTTTTTT. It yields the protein CASSLQGANTGELFF.

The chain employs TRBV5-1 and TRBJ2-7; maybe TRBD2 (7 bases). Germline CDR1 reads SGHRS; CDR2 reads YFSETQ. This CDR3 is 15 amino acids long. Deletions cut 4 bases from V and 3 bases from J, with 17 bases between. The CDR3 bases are TGCGCCAGCAGCCCTACCGGCGGGGGCGTCTACGAGCAGTACTTC. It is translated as CASSPTGGGVYEQYF.

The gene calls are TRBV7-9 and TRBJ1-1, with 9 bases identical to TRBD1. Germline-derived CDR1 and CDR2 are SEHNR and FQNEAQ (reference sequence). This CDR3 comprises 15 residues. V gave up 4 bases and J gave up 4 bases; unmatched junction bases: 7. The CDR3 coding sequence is TGTGCCAGCAGCTCACAGGGGGCGGCGAGCACTGAAGCTTTCTTT. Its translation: CASSSQGAASTEAFF.

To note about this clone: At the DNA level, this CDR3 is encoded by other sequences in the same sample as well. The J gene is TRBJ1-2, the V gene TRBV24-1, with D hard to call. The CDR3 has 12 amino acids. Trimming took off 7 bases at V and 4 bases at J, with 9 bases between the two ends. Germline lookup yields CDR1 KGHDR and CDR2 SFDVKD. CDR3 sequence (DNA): TGTGCCACCAGCGGAGGGAGCTATGGCTACACCTTC. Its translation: CATSGGSYGYTF.

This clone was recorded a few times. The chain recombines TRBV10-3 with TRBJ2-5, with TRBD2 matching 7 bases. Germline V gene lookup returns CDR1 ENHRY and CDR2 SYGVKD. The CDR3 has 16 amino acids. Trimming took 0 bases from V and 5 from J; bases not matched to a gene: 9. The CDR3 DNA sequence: TGTGCCATCAGTGAGTCCCGGACTAGTCCGACGGAGACCCAGTACTTC. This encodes CAISESRTSPTETQYF.